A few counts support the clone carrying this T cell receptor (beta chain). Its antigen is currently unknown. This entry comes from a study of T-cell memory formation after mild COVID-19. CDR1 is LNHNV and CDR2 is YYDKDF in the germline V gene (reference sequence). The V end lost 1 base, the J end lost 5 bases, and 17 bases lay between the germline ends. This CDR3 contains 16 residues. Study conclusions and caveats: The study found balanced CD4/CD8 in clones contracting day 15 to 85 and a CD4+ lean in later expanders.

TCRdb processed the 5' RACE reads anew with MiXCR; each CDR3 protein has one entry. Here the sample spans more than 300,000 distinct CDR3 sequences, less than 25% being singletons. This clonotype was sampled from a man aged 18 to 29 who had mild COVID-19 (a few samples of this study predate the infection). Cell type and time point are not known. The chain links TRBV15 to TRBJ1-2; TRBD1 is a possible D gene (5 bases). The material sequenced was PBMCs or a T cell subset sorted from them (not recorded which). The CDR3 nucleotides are TGTGCCACCAGCAGAGGAGACCTCGACAGCCCTTATGGCTACACCTTC. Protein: CATSRGDLDSPYGYTF.